Presented here are 11 T cell receptor beta chains from one specimen sequenced in a study of cytomegalovirus exposure and HLA in healthy donors. 13 Jbeta primers and 60 Vbeta primers were used for the PCR. This table comes from immunoSEQ multiplex PCR, and its TCRdb copy is limited to in-frame clones, with some not included. The data hold 95,000 to 110,000 clones, with roughly three quarters observed a single time. Sequencing was carried out using PBMCs. The receptors were sampled from a man between 18 and 29 years old in good health and CMV-seronegative.

This rearrangement joins TRBV9 to TRBJ2-2, with D perhaps matching TRBD1 (7 bases). The length of the CDR3 is 14 residues. V was pared by 3 bases and J by 4 bases, with 10 bases between. Germline CDR1 reads SGDLS; CDR2 reads YYNGEE. The CDR3 nucleotides are TGTGCCAGCAGCGGACAGGGAGGCACCGGGGAGCTGTTTTTT. Translation: CASSGQGGTGELFF.

The genes are TRBV6-5 and TRBJ1-3; D is uncertain. Trimming removed 0 bases from V and 1 base from J, with 7 bases in between. The germline gives CDR1 MNHEY, CDR2 SVGAGI. The CDR3 loop spans 15 amino acids. CDR3 sequence (DNA): TGTGCCAGCAGTTACTCGCGCAGGTCTGGAAACACCATATATTTT. Its translation is CASSYSRRSGNTIYF.

The V gene is TRBV7-2, the J gene TRBJ1-3; D gene uncertain. The V gene lost 0 bases and the J gene lost 1 base, with 7 bases spanning the gap. This CDR3 is 15 amino acids long. CDR1 and CDR2 (germline): SGHTA, FQGNSA. CDR3 bases: TGTGCCAGCAGCTTAGCGCGAATTTCTGGAAACACCATATATTTT. Translated, it gives CASSLARISGNTIYF.

On this clone: A junction boundary mismatches the germline segment, possibly from a read error. The chain couples TRBV29-1 to TRBJ1-1; maybe TRBD1 (5 bases). This CDR3 comprises 13 residues. Germline V gene sequence: CDR1 SQVTM, CDR2 ANQGSEA. CDR3 sequence: CSVGDSMNTETFF. The CDR3 nucleotides are TGCAGCGTAGGGGATTCCATGAACACTGAAACTTTCTTT.

The rearrangement uses TRBV9 and TRBJ1-2; D remains ambiguous. The CDR3 loop spans 13 amino acids. The V end lost 5 bases, the J end lost 7 bases, and 15 bases lay between the germline ends. Germline CDR1 reads SGDLS; CDR2 reads YYNGEE. DNA of the CDR3: TGTGCCAGCAGTTCCGGCCCGGGGTCTGGCTACACCTTC. Its protein product is CASSSGPGSGYTF.

The chain couples TRBV7-3 to TRBJ2-2; 8 nucleotides agree with TRBD2. The CDR3 has 15 amino acids. J gave up 4 bases and V 5 bases, and 6 bases lay outside the gene matches. The germline gives CDR1 SGHTA, CDR2 FQGTGA. The CDR3 region has the DNA TGTGCCAGCAGCCCCATAGCGGGGAGCACCGGGGAGCTGTTTTTT. Protein sequence: CASSPIAGSTGELFF. Filled out from reference TRBV7-3 and TRBJ2-2, the complete variable domain reads GAGVSQTPSNKVTEKGKYVELRCDPISGHTALYWYRQSLGQGPEFLIYFQGTGAADDSGLPNDRFFAVRPEGSVSTLKIQRTERGDSAVYLCASSPIAGSTGELFFGEGSRLTVL.

The V and J genes are TRBV7-3 and TRBJ2-3; TRBD1 aligns across 7 bases. This CDR3 is built from 15 residues. Germline CDR1 is SGHTA and CDR2 is FQGTGA. V gave up 5 bases and J gave up 0 bases; unmatched junction bases: 5. CDR3 residues: CASSPGTVSTDTQYF. Written as DNA, the CDR3 is TGTGCCAGCAGCCCTGGGACAGTTAGCACAGATACGCAGTATTTT.

This clone has a single count. The J gene is TRBJ2-5, the V gene TRBV11-2; a weak D match, TRBD1 (5 bases). CDR3 length: 14 amino acids. The germline V gene encodes CDR1 SGHAT and CDR2 FQNNGV. Trimming shortened V by 1 base and J by 2 bases, and 8 bases separated the two germline ends. The CDR3 bases are TGTGCCAGCAGCTTAGGAACAGGTCAAGAGACCCAGTACTTC. This translates into CASSLGTGQETQYF.

The chain is built from TRBV6-5 and TRBJ2-7; D remains ambiguous. V lost 0 bases and J 0 bases, leaving 12 bases between the germline ends. This CDR3 spans 16 amino acids. Germline CDR1 reads MNHEY; CDR2 reads SVGAGI. CDR3 sequence reads: CASSYSSLSSSYEQYF. The DNA for the CDR3 is TGTGCCAGCAGTTACTCTAGCCTATCGAGCTCCTACGAGCAGTACTTC.

The chain recombines TRBV5-8 with TRBJ1-2; tentatively, D is TRBD1 (5 bases). CDR3 size: 13 residues. Germline V gene sequence: CDR1 SGHTS, CDR2 YDEGEE. Trimming left V 5 bases short and J 8 bases short, with 16 bases between. The DNA of the CDR3 is TGTGCCAGCAGATTAGACAGTTTTGAGGGCTACACCTTC. It is translated as CASRLDSFEGYTF.

The chain is built from TRBV7-8 and TRBJ1-5, with 10 bases that match TRBD1. Germline CDR1 SGHVS, CDR2 FQNEAQ. The J segment lost 2 bases and the V segment lost 5 bases, leaving 15 bases of the junction unmatched. This CDR3 is built from 19 residues. CDR3 residues: CASSPKTGTGVGRNQPQHF. The CDR3 DNA follows: TGTGCCAGCAGCCCGAAAACCGGGACAGGGGTCGGACGCAATCAGCCCCAGCATTTT.